The 15 T cell receptor beta chains reported below all come from one sample, sequenced in a study of technical replicates of blood from a handful of donors. Generated by immunoSEQ multiplex PCR, the TCRdb table keeps only in-frame clones and is missing some. The sample lists under 100,000 clones; 96% were seen once. The specimen sequenced was T cells isolated from PBMCs. The origin of the receptors is a human donor in good health.

The CDR3: CASSTTWTGEQFF. The CDR3 nucleotides are TGCGCCAGCAGCACGACCTGGACGGGGGAGCAGTTCTTC. The chain recombines TRBV4-1 with TRBJ2-1, with D perhaps TRBD2 (5 bases). CDR1 and CDR2 from the germline V gene are MGHRA and YSYEKL. Trimming shortened V by 5 bases and J by 10 bases, and 15 bases separated the two germline ends. The CDR3 is made up of 13 amino acids.

This sequence joins TRBV30 and TRBJ1-3, with 8 bases aligning to TRBD1. Germline CDR1 and CDR2: GTSNPN and SVGIG (reference sequence). The CDR3 covers 16 residues. V lost 5 bases, J lost 0 bases, and 9 bases stayed unmatched. CDR3 sequence (DNA): TGTGCCTGGGCAAGGGACAGGCTGAGCTCTGGAAACACCATATATTTT. Translation: CAWARDRLSSGNTIYF.

The chain links TRBV5-4 to TRBJ2-5, with 10 bases matching TRBD2. Germline CDR1 and CDR2: SGHNT and YYREEE (reference sequence). This CDR3 has 16 residues. V lost 4 bases and J lost 4; bases outside the gene matches: 10. The CDR3 nucleotides are TGTGCCAGCAGCGTACGATCTAGCGGGAGTTCAGAGACCCAGTACTTC. It is translated as CASSVRSSGSSETQYF. Full variable domain (outside the CDR3, taken from reference TRBV5-4 and TRBJ2-5): ETGVTQSPTHLIKTRGQQVTLRCSSQSGHNTVSWYQQALGQGPQFIFQYYREEENGRGNFPPRFSGLQFPNYSSELNVNALELDDSALYLCASSVRSSGSSETQYFGPGTRLLVL.

The chain's CDR3 is CASSHITGDAGNTIYF. DNA for the CDR3: TGCGCCAGCAGCCATATTACAGGGGACGCCGGAAACACCATATATTTT. V and J are TRBV4-3 and TRBJ1-3; the match to TRBD1 covers 7 bases. The germline V gene encodes CDR1 LGHNA and CDR2 YSLEER. After removal of 3 bases from V and 4 bases from J, the junction contained 9 bases not matched to a gene. There are 16 residues in the CDR3.

This clone was observed once. The chain carries TRBV4-1 and TRBJ2-7; 12 bases line up with TRBD2. Germline V lookup: CDR1 MGHRA, CDR2 YSYEKL. With 4 bases clipped from V and 1 base from J, the junction kept 8 bases outside the gene matches. This CDR3 is built from 17 residues. In DNA, the CDR3 is TGCGCCAGCAGCCGAGGACTAGCGGGAATAGTATCCTACGAGCAGTACTTC. Its translation: CASSRGLAGIVSYEQYF.

The chain recombines TRBV28 with TRBJ2-2; tentative D call: TRBD2 (5 bases). The CDR3 is 18 residues long. CDR1 and CDR2 from the germline V gene are MDHEN and SYDVKM. The V end lost 2 bases, the J end lost 0 bases, and 16 bases lay between the germline ends. In nucleotides, the CDR3 is TGTGCCAGCAGTTTAATAGTCTTGCGCGGGTCGAACACCGGGGAGCTGTTTTTT. Protein sequence: CASSLIVLRGSNTGELFF.

Remarks on this clone: At one end the junction does not follow the germline gene, possibly because of a read error. The rearrangement links TRBV27 to TRBJ2-4; TRBD2 might be the D (6 bases). CDR3 size: 13 residues. Per the germline V gene, CDR1 is MNHEY and CDR2 is SMNVEV (reference sequence). CDR3 coding DNA: TGTGCCAGCAGTTTTAGCGGACGGACGGAGGAACACTTC. Its protein product is CASSFSGRTEEHF.

The V and J genes are TRBV5-1 and TRBJ2-2, with D uncertain. There are 15 residues in the CDR3. From germline, CDR1 is SGHRS and CDR2 YFSETQ. The V and J ends lost 2 bases and 4 bases respectively, with 12 bases between them. The CDR3 DNA follows: TGCGCCAGCAGCTTAGTGGTAAGAGGCACCGGGGAGCTGTTTTTT. It encodes CASSLVVRGTGELFF. Drawing the rest from reference TRBV5-1 and TRBJ2-2, the complete variable domain is KAGVTQTPRYLIKTRGQQVTLSCSPISGHRSVSWYQQTPGQGLQFLFEYFSETQRNKGNFPGRFSGRQFSNSRSEMNVSTLELGDSALYLCASSLVVRGTGELFFGEGSRLTVL.

The rearrangement links TRBV15 to TRBJ2-7; 9 bases line up with TRBD2. V lost 9 bases to trimming and J lost 5 bases; unmatched junction nucleotides: 14. This CDR3 is 15 amino acids long. Germline V lookup: CDR1 LNHNV, CDR2 YYDKDF (reference sequence). CDR3 bases: TGTGCCACTGGAGGTGCGGGAGGGTCCGTTGACGAGCAGTACTTC. Translation gives CATGGAGGSVDEQYF. Supplemented by reference TRBV15 and TRBJ2-7, the full variable domain reads DAMVIQNPRYQVTQFGKPVTLSCSQTLNHNVMYWYQQKSSQAPKLLFHYYDKDFNNEADTPDNFQSRRPNTSFCFLDIRSPGLGDTAMYLCATGGAGGSVDEQYFGPGTRLTVT.

The chain recombines TRBV2 with TRBJ2-5; TRBD1 matches at 9 bases. The germline gives CDR1 SNHLY, CDR2 FYNNEI. This CDR3 spans 15 amino acids. Trimming cost V 0 bases and J 1 base; bases outside gene matches: 0. CDR3 amino acids: CASSEADRGQETQYF. CDR3 DNA: TGTGCCAGCAGTGAAGCGGACAGGGGCCAAGAGACCCAGTACTTC.

The chain joins TRBV5-5 to TRBJ1-3; D not resolved. V was shortened by 1 base and J by 1 base, with 6 bases between the two germline ends. This CDR3 has 14 residues. The V gene's germline CDR1 is SGHKS and CDR2 YYEKEE (reference sequence). The CDR3 spells CASSLTDSGNTIYF. CDR3 bases: TGTGCCAGCAGCTTGACAGATTCTGGAAACACCATATATTTT.

This clone has just a few counts. The rearrangement joins TRBV4-1 to TRBJ1-1; D is uncertain. This CDR3 has 15 amino acids. In germline, CDR1 is MGHRA, CDR2 YSYEKL. Trimming cost V 0 bases and J 1 base, with 9 bases left between them. This chain's CDR3 is CASSQELPGNTEAFF. CDR3 in DNA: TGCGCCAGCAGCCAAGAGTTGCCAGGGAACACTGAAGCTTTCTTT.

This clone was seen once. The chain has TRBV5-1 and TRBJ1-1, with 10 positions matching TRBD1. Germline CDR1 reads SGHRS; CDR2 reads YFSETQ. With 3 bases clipped from V and 0 bases from J, the junction kept 5 bases outside the gene matches. The CDR3 runs to 16 residues. DNA of the CDR3: TGCGCCAGCAGCTCGGGACAGGGGCTATTGAACACTGAAGCTTTCTTT. This sequence encodes CASSSGQGLLNTEAFF.

The rearrangement uses TRBV18 and TRBJ2-7; D is undetermined. V lost 2 bases, J lost 2 bases, and 10 bases lay in between. Germline CDR1 is KGHSH and CDR2 is LQKENI. This CDR3 is built from 14 residues. The CDR3 sequence: CASSPTSTTYEQYF. CDR3 nucleotide sequence: TGTGCCAGCTCACCAACTTCGACAACCTACGAGCAGTACTTC.

CDR3: CSVVSSSGNTIYF. The CDR3 region has the DNA TGCAGCGTTGTATCTAGCTCTGGAAACACCATATATTTT. This chain uses TRBV29-1 with TRBJ1-3; D remains unclear. Germline V gives CDR1 SQVTM, CDR2 ANQGSEA. This CDR3 is built from 13 residues. V was pared by 4 bases and J by 0 bases, with 7 bases between.